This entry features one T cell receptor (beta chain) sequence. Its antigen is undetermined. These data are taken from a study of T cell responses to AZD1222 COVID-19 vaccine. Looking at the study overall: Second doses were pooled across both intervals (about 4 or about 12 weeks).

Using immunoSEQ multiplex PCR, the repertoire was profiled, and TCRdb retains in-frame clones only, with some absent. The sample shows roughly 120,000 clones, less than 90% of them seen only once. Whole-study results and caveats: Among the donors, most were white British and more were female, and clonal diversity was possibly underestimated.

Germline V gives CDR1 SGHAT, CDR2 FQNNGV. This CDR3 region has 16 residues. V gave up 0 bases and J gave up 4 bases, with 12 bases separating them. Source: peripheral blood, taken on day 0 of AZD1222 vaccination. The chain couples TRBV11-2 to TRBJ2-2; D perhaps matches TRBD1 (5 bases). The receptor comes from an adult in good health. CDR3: CASSLDQGLFTGELFF. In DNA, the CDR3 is TGTGCCAGCAGCTTAGACCAGGGTTTGTTCACCGGGGAGCTGTTTTTT.